This paragraph covers one T cell receptor (beta chain) sequence. Its target is unknown. The data were obtained in a study of T cell responses to AZD1222 COVID-19 vaccine. Study background: Analysis merged second doses at about 4 or about 12 weeks. General observations from the study: Regions 160-218 and 743-854 held dominance among vaccine-associated CD4 TCRs, which spanned spike. White British donors predominated, females outnumbered males, and clonal diversity was possibly underestimated.

Generated by immunoSEQ multiplex PCR, the TCRdb table keeps only in-frame clones and is missing some. The data show 85,000 to 100,000 clones, roughly 90% seen once. The J segment lost 3 bases and the V segment lost 1 base, leaving 2 bases of the junction unmatched. Per germline, CDR1 LGHNA and CDR2 YSLEER. The CDR3 sequence is 15 residues long. The chain recombines TRBV4-3 with TRBJ2-7; the match to TRBD1 covers 11 bases. The source material was peripheral blood, sampled on day 0 of AZD1222 vaccination. This sequence originates from an adult in good health. This CDR3 reads CASSQGTGGNYEQYF. The CDR3 nucleotides are TGCGCCAGCAGCCAAGGGACAGGGGGCAACTACGAGCAGTACTTC.